The T cell receptor beta chain described here comes from a study of T cells expressing NK-cell markers. This CDR3 has 13 amino acids. In germline, CDR1 is LGHDT, CDR2 YNNKEL (reference sequence). No DNA is given; TCRdb re-called the 5' RACE reads and lists each CDR3 protein once. The sample spans about 380,000 distinct CDR3 sequences; the ten largest clones claim roughly 5.2%. The receptor's source is a man aged 18-69 years in good health. The gene calls are TRBV3-1 and TRBJ2-7; TCRdb's D gene call, TRBD1, goes unchecked for lack of DNA. Material for sequencing was blood T cells: a sorted CD56 or NKG2C T cell subset, CD4+ or CD8+ T cells, or bulk PBMC T cells (not recorded which). The chain's CDR3 is CASSTRVAAEQYF.